Here is one TCR beta chain with its context. The source of the sample is a study of shared clonotypes between healthy human individuals. In the study overall: Three CD4 naive, three CD4 memory, two CD8 naive and one CD8 memory plate were used per donor.

CDR1 SNHLY and CDR2 FYNNEI come from the germline V gene. V dropped 11 bases and J dropped 0 bases, with 18 bases sitting between them. The CDR3 spans 15 residues. TCRdb's table, derived via immunoSEQ multiplex PCR, lists solely in-frame clones and lacks some. Among 1.4 million to 1.5 million clones listed, roughly 96% were seen once. The clonotype originates from a young man in good health. The specimen sequenced was naive CD4+ T cells sorted from blood. Subset: CD45RA+ positively selected. The J gene is TRBJ2-3, the V gene TRBV2; D gene uncertain. The CDR3 nucleotides are TGTGCCGGAACCATAGGGCCCTCTAGCACAGATACGCAGTATTTT. Its protein product is CAGTIGPSSTDTQYF.